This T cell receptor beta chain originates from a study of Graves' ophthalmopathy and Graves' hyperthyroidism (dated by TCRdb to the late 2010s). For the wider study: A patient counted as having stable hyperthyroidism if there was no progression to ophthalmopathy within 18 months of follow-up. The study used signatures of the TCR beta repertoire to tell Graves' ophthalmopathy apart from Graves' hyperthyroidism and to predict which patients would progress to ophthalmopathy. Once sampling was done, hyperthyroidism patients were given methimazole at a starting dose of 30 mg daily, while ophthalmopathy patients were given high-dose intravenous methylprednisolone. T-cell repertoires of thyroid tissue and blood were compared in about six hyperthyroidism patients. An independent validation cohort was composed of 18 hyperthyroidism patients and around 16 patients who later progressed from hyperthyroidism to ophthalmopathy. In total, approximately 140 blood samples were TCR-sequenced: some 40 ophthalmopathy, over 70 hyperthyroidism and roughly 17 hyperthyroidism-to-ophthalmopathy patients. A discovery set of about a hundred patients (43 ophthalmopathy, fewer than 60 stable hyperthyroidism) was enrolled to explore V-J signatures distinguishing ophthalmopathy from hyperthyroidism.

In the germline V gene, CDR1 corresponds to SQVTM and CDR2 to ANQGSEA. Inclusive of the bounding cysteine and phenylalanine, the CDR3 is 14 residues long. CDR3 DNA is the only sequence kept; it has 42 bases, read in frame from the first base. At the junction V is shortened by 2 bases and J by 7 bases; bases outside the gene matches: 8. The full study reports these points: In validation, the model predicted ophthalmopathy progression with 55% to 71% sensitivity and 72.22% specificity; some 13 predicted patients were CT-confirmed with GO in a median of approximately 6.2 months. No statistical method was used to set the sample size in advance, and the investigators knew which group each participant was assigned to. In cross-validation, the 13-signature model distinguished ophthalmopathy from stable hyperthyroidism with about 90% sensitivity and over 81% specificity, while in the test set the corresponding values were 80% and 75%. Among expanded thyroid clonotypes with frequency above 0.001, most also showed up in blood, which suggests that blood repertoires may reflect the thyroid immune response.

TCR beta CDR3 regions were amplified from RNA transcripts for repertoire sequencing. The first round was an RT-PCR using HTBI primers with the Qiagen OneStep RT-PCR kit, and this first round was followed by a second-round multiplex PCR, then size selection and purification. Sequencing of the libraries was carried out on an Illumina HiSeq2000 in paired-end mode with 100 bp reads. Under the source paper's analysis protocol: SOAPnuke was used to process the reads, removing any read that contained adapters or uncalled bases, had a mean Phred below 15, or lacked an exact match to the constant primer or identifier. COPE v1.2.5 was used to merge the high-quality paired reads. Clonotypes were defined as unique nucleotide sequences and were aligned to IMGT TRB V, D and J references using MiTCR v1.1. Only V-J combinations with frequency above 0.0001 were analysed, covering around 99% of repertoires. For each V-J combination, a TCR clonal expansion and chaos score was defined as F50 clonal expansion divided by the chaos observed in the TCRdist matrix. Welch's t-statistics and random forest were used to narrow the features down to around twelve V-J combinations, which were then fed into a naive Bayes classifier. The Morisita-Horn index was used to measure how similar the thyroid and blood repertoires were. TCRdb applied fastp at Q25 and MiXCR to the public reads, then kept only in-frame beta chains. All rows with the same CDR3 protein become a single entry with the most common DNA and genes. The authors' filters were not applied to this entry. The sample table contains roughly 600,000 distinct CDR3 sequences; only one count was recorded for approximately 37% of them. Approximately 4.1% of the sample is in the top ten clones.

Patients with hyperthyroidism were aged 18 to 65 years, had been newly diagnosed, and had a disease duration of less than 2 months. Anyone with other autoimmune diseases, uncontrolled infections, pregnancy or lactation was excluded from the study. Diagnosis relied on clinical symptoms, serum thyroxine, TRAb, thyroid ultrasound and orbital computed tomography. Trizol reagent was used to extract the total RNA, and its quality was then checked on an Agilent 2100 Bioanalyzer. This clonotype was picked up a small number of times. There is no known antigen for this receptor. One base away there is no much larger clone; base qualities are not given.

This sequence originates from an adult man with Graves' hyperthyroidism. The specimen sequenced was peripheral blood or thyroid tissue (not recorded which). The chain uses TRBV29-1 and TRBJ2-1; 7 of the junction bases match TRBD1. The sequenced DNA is TGCAGCGTTGAAATATCCGGGACAGTTAATGAGCAGTTCTTC. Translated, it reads CSVEISGTVNEQFF.